Shown below are 20 T cell receptor beta chains from a single sample sequenced in a study of blood T cell repertoires in COVID-19 (dated by TCRdb to the early 2020s). The library was produced with the immunoSEQ multiplex PCR assay. Held by TCRdb, this immuneACCESS table contains in-frame sequences only and omits some clones. Under half of the omission traces to an unresolved V gene where checked; the cause of the rest is unknown. Counted in this sample were 180,000 or so clones; around 79% of them appeared once. The ten largest clones add up to approximately 11% of the sample. Sequencing was done on a sample of PBMCs or T cells enriched from blood (not recorded which). The receptors were sampled from a man aged 45-65 years who had recovered from COVID-19.

The rearrangement uses TRBV27 and TRBJ1-5; maybe TRBD1 (5 bases). Trimming took 6 bases from V and 0 from J, leaving 9 bases between them. The CDR3 spans 14 residues. Germline values: CDR1 MNHEY, CDR2 SMNVEV (reference sequence). The CDR3 DNA is TGTGCCAGCAGCCAGGGCGATAGCAATCAGCCCCAGCATTTT. This translates into CASSQGDSNQPQHF.

The V and J genes are TRBV10-3 and TRBJ1-1; TRBD1 agrees at 7 bases. The CDR3 consists of 15 residues. Germline values: CDR1 ENHRY, CDR2 SYGVKD. V shed 5 bases and J 0 bases; nucleotides not matched to a gene: 6. CDR3: CAISTRQGMNTEAFF. The DNA of the CDR3 is TGTGCCATCAGTACCCGACAGGGAATGAACACTGAAGCTTTCTTT.

This chain connects TRBV11-1 to TRBJ2-5; 7 nucleotides line up with TRBD2. Trimming cost V 5 bases and J 4 bases; bases outside gene matches: 4. This CDR3 spans 13 amino acids. Germline CDR1 and CDR2: SGHAT and FQDESV (reference sequence). CDR3 amino acids: CASSHPGGETQYF. In DNA form, the CDR3 reads TGTGCCAGCAGCCACCCGGGGGGAGAGACCCAGTACTTC.

The rearrangement uses TRBV12-5 and TRBJ2-3, with TRBD2 matching over 15 bases. The CDR3 length is 17 residues. Germline V lookup: CDR1 LGHNT, CDR2 FRNRAP. J was trimmed by 3 bases and V by 7 bases; bases with no gene match: 8. Written as DNA, the CDR3 is TGTGCTAGTGCCAACCCGGGACTAGCGGGAGGTACAGATACGCAGTATTTT. Amino acids: CASANPGLAGGTDTQYF.

The chain employs TRBV19 and TRBJ2-1; 8 bases are a match to TRBD2. V was clipped by 4 bases and J by 3 bases; unmatched bases: 11. Germline V gene lookup returns CDR1 LNHDA and CDR2 SQIVND (reference sequence). This CDR3 contains 17 residues. CDR3 protein: CASSSQVGGGSYNEQFF. In DNA, the CDR3 is TGTGCCAGTAGTAGTCAGGTCGGGGGGGGAAGCTACAATGAGCAGTTCTTC.

The rearrangement links TRBV14 to TRBJ2-3, with D unresolved. With 1 base removed from V and 6 bases from J, the gap between germline ends came to 5 bases. The CDR3 has 12 residues. CDR1 and CDR2 (germline): SGHDN, FVKESK. The CDR3 nucleotides are TGTGCCAGCAGCCAAGCAATGGATACGCAGTATTTT. Protein: CASSQAMDTQYF.

CDR3 sequence reads: CASSAEDSPNQPQHF. The CDR3 bases are TGTGCCAGCAGTGCCGAAGACAGTCCCAATCAGCCCCAGCATTTT. The chain couples TRBV28 to TRBJ1-5, with TRBD1 as a possible D gene (5 bases). The CDR3 runs to 15 residues. The V gene's germline CDR1 is MDHEN and CDR2 SYDVKM. Trimming shortened V by 5 bases and J by 3 bases, and 14 bases separated the two germline ends.

This sequence joins TRBV3-1 (or the pseudogene TRBV3-2) and TRBJ2-5, with TRBD2 identical over 9 bases. The V segment lost 4 bases and the J segment 1 base; nucleotides outside the gene matches: 10. The CDR3 runs 17 residues. CDR1 LGHDT and CDR2 YNNKEL come from the germline V gene (reference sequence). CDR3 region: CASSPPPLAGSQETQYF. The CDR3 nucleotides are TGTGCCAGCAGCCCGCCTCCGCTAGCGGGATCCCAAGAGACCCAGTACTTC.

J is TRBJ1-1 and V is TRBV5-1; D ambiguous. Between the trimmed V and J ends, which lost 0 bases and 10 bases, there was a span of 16 bases. CDR1 SGHRS and CDR2 YFSETQ come from the germline V gene. The CDR3 sequence is 14 residues long. In nucleotides, the CDR3 is TGCGCCAGCAGCTTGGGGGGAGTCTCCTTGGGAGCTTTCTTT. It is translated as CASSLGGVSLGAFF.

V is TRBV12-3 or TRBV12-4 and J is TRBJ2-7; D may be TRBD2 (6 bases). Trimming shortened V by 7 bases and J by 2 bases, and 12 bases separated the two germline ends. The CDR3 covers 13 residues. For the CDR3, the DNA is TGTGCCAGCATGGAGGGCGCGGCCTACGAGCAGTACTTC. As protein: CASMEGAAYEQYF.

This rearrangement joins TRBV19 to TRBJ1-5; no clear D gene. This CDR3 is 13 amino acids long. CDR1 is LNHDA and CDR2 is SQIVND in the germline V gene (reference sequence). The V and J ends lost 5 bases and 7 bases respectively, with 12 bases between them. The CDR3: CASSPRLFQPQHF. CDR3 nucleotide sequence: TGTGCCAGTAGTCCCAGACTGTTCCAGCCCCAGCATTTT.

The gene calls are TRBV7-6 and TRBJ1-2; D unresolved. V lost 1 base and J lost 6, with 9 bases in between. The CDR3 is made up of 13 amino acids. Germline CDR1 SGHVS, CDR2 FNYEAQ. In nucleotides, the CDR3 is TGTGCCAGCAGCTTAGGGCAGGCTCATGGCTACACCTTC. Translated: CASSLGQAHGYTF.

In this sample, this clone turned up once. The chain is built from TRBV3-1 (or the pseudogene TRBV3-2) and TRBJ1-1; the D gene is possibly TRBD1 (5 bases). Trimming took off 5 bases at V and 5 bases at J, with 12 bases between the two ends. The CDR3 covers 13 residues. Per germline, CDR1 LGHDT and CDR2 YNNKEL (reference sequence). The CDR3: CASSSAGPTEAFF. CDR3 nucleotides: TGTGCCAGCAGCTCCGCAGGGCCAACTGAAGCTTTCTTT.

Written as DNA, the CDR3 is TGTGCCAGCAGTTTATTTAGAGGGGGAGATAATTCACCCCTCCACTTT. Translating gives CASSLFRGGDNSPLHF. This chain connects TRBV28 to TRBJ1-6; TRBD1 might be the D (6 bases). The CDR3 loop spans 16 amino acids. Germline V CDR1 and CDR2: MDHEN, SYDVKM. Trimming left V 1 base short and J 5 bases short, with 12 bases between.

The V gene is TRBV19, the J gene TRBJ2-2; no clear D. Germline assignment: CDR1 LNHDA and CDR2 SQIVND (reference sequence). There are 16 residues in the CDR3. The V end was cut by 7 bases, the J end by 1 base, with 16 bases between. The CDR3 reads CASTMTLVKNTGELFF. The DNA of the CDR3 is TGTGCCAGTACAATGACACTGGTTAAGAACACCGGGGAGCTGTTTTTT. Complete variable domain (other parts from reference TRBV19 and TRBJ2-2): DGGITQSPKYLFRKEGQNVTLSCEQNLNHDAMYWYRQDPGQGLRLIYYSQIVNDFQKGDIAEGYSVSREKKESFPLTVTSAQKNPTAFYLCASTMTLVKNTGELFFGEGSRLTVL.

The chain carries TRBV29-1 and TRBJ2-7; maybe TRBD2 (6 bases). Trimming stripped 4 bases from V and 0 bases from J, with 13 bases between. Germline V gives CDR1 SQVTM, CDR2 ANQGSEA. The CDR3 totals 14 residues. The CDR3 sequence is CSVVRGLSSYEQYF. In DNA, the CDR3 is TGCAGCGTTGTAAGGGGACTGAGCTCCTACGAGCAGTACTTC.

The V call is TRBV10-3, the J call TRBJ2-7; D is undetermined. Germline CDR1 is ENHRY and CDR2 is SYGVKD. V gave up 0 bases and J gave up 1 base, with 7 bases separating them. This CDR3 is 14 amino acids long. CDR3 sequence: CAISESIGSYEQYF. The DNA for the CDR3 is TGTGCCATCAGTGAGTCGATCGGGTCCTACGAGCAGTACTTC.

This clone was seen once. The chain carries TRBV19 and TRBJ2-3, with D perhaps TRBD1 (6 bases). CDR1 and CDR2 (germline): LNHDA, SQIVND (reference sequence). Trimming left V 4 bases short and J 5 bases short, with 13 bases between. This CDR3 comprises 14 residues. The CDR3 protein is CASSRGPVEDTQYF. The CDR3 DNA sequence: TGTGCCAGTAGTAGGGGGCCAGTAGAAGATACGCAGTATTTT.

The rearrangement links TRBV6-1 to TRBJ2-1; 7 positions match TRBD1. Germline V CDR1 and CDR2: MNHNS, SASEGT. The V gene end was trimmed by 3 bases and the J gene end by 4 bases; junction bases not matched to a gene: 3. The CDR3 totals 14 residues. CDR3 loop: CASSDRGSYNEQFF. DNA for the CDR3: TGTGCCAGCAGTGACAGGGGGAGTTACAATGAGCAGTTCTTC.

The rearrangement joins TRBV11-2 to TRBJ1-3; D is possibly TRBD1 (6 bases). CDR3 length equals 14 residues. CDR1 and CDR2 (germline): SGHAT, FQNNGV. V gave up 4 bases and J gave up 0 bases, with 7 bases separating them. For the CDR3, the DNA is TGTGCCAGCAGCTCGGACAGCTCTGGAAACACCATATATTTT. It encodes CASSSDSSGNTIYF.